The 27 T cell receptor beta chains presented below share a single source sample, sequenced in a study of Graves' ophthalmopathy and Graves' hyperthyroidism. The sequenced template was RNA, covering the TCR beta CDR3 region. In the first round, RT-PCR was carried out with HTBI primers, and a multiplex PCR formed the second round. TCRdb re-called the multiplex PCR reads through MiXCR, storing one row per CDR3 protein. The sample holds 650,000 to 900,000 distinct CDR3 sequences, around 40% seen once. The sequencing sample was made of peripheral blood. The receptors were gathered from an adult man with Graves' ophthalmopathy.

The V call is TRBV2, the J call TRBJ1-1; no clear D. CDR3 length equals 15 residues. CDR1 is SNHLY and CDR2 is FYNNEI in the germline V gene. Trimming cost V 8 bases and J 7 bases, with 23 bases left between them. CDR3 coding DNA: TGTGCCAGCTCACCAAACGGACGGAGCCCTATTGAAGCTTTCTTT. Protein product: CASSPNGRSPIEAFF.

The chain uses TRBV7-8 and TRBJ1-5; D perhaps matches TRBD1 (5 bases). CDR1 SGHVS and CDR2 FQNEAQ come from the germline V gene. V was clipped by 0 bases and J by 5 bases, with 17 bases between them. CDR3 length: 17 residues. In DNA, the CDR3 is TGTGCCAGCAGCTTAGCGGGGGGGGTTGTGAGCGATCAGCCCCAGCATTTT. Translation: CASSLAGGVVSDQPQHF.

This clonotype came up many times. J is TRBJ1-5 and V is TRBV2; 8 positions agree with TRBD1. V lost 6 bases and J lost 6; bases outside the gene matches: 7. There are 14 residues in the CDR3. The germline V gene encodes CDR1 SNHLY and CDR2 FYNNEI. This chain's CDR3 is CASRYRGVAQPQHF. The CDR3 region has the DNA TGTGCCAGCAGATACAGGGGGGTAGCTCAGCCCCAGCATTTT.

There are a few counts of this clonotype. This may be a read error, as it is one base from a much larger clone. No DNA is shown, since the ends of the CDR3 on it are uncertain; the CDR3 is the one TCRdb lists. The gene calls are TRBV29-1 and TRBJ1-1; TRBD1, the table's D call, lacks a check against the DNA. The V gene's germline CDR1 is SQVTM and CDR2 ANQGSEA. The CDR3 is 12 amino acids long, termini counted. CDR3: CSVVGRGTEALF.

This chain links TRBV10-3 with TRBJ1-1; D call uncertain. Germline CDR1 and CDR2: ENHRY and SYGVKD. V gave up 10 bases and J gave up 5 bases, with 17 bases separating them. The CDR3 consists of 13 residues. The CDR3 reads CASDEGEETEAFF. The CDR3, as DNA: TGTGCCAGCGACGAAGGAGAGGAGACTGAAGCTTTCTTT.

Details on this clonotype: A clone one base away is much larger, so this may be a read error. V is TRBV19 and J is TRBJ1-1; D remains ambiguous. CDR3 length equals 13 residues. Germline assignment: CDR1 LNHDA and CDR2 SQIVND (reference sequence). The V end was cut by 3 bases, the J end by 4 bases, with 9 bases between. The DNA for the CDR3 is TGTGCCAGTAGTATGCGGTTCGGCACTGAAGCTTTCTTT. This translates into CASSMRFGTEAFF.

V is TRBV2 and J is TRBJ1-6; D gene unclear. The V and J ends lost 6 bases and 4 bases respectively, with 13 bases between them. The CDR3 length is 15 residues. CDR1 is SNHLY and CDR2 is FYNNEI in the germline V gene. The CDR3 nucleotides are TGTGCCAGCAGACCCAGGACGGATTATAATTCACCCCTCCACTTT. This gives the protein CASRPRTDYNSPLHF.

This clonotype was observed at least ten times. The chain couples TRBV20-1 to TRBJ1-2, with D unresolved. This CDR3 has 14 amino acids. V lost 3 bases, J lost 4 bases, and 15 bases lay in between. Germline assignment: CDR1 DFQATT and CDR2 SNEGSKA (reference sequence). CDR3 sequence (DNA): TGCAGTGCTAGTCGTCAGGCCGCGGGCTATGGCTACACCTTC. It codes for CSASRQAAGYGYTF.

J is TRBJ1-6 and V is TRBV19; the match to TRBD1 covers 7 bases. This CDR3 comprises 15 residues. Germline loops: CDR1 LNHDA, CDR2 SQIVND (reference sequence). V shed 3 bases and J 10 bases; nucleotides not matched to a gene: 9. The CDR3 DNA follows: TGTGCCAGTAGTATCCCGGAGGGGGCGCGGTCACCCCTCCACTTT. This codes for CASSIPEGARSPLHF.

This clonotype was seen more than once but under ten times. At one end, the junction sequence differs from germline, possibly due to a read error. The rearrangement uses TRBV10-3 and TRBJ1-5; a weak D match, TRBD1 (5 bases). The CDR3 has 16 residues. Looked up from germline, CDR1 is ENHRY and CDR2 is SYGVKD. CDR3 bases: TGTGCCAGCAGTTACGTCTTGGGGCTTAGCAATCAGCCCCAGCATTTT. Protein sequence: CASSYVLGLSNQPQHF.

V and J are TRBV5-1 and TRBJ2-5; tentative D call: TRBD2 (6 bases). This CDR3 region has 14 residues. The V gene lost 4 bases and the J gene lost 2 bases, with 12 bases spanning the gap. Germline values: CDR1 SGHRS, CDR2 YFSETQ. CDR3 protein: CASSGVGGQETQYF. DNA of the CDR3: TGCGCCAGCAGCGGCGTGGGGGGTCAAGAGACCCAGTACTTC.

Remarks on this clonotype: With a much larger clone just one base away, this may be a read error. The chain couples TRBV25-1 to TRBJ2-2, with 8 nucleotides matching TRBD1. Germline loops: CDR1 MGHDK, CDR2 SYGVNS. The trim removed 8 bases at V and 5 bases at J, leaving 4 bases unmatched. This CDR3 has 13 amino acids. The CDR3 protein is CASRDRRTGELFF. DNA of the CDR3: TGTGCCAGCCGGGACAGGAGGACCGGGGAGCTGTTTTTT.

The V gene is TRBV20-1, the J gene TRBJ2-7, with D tentatively TRBD1 (5 bases). The CDR3 is 14 residues long. The V end was cut by 0 bases, the J end by 0 bases, with 9 bases between. From germline, CDR1 is DFQATT and CDR2 SNEGSKA (reference sequence). The CDR3 loop is CSARDPQGSYEQYF. The CDR3 nucleotides read TGCAGTGCTAGAGATCCCCAGGGCTCCTACGAGCAGTACTTC.

This rearrangement joins TRBV4-3 to TRBJ2-7; no clear D. The CDR3 has 15 residues. V was cut by 2 bases and J by 5 bases, with 16 bases left in between. Germline CDR1 reads LGHNA; CDR2 reads YSLEER. The CDR3 reads CASSQTVGAIDEQYF. CDR3 nucleotide sequence: TGCGCCAGCAGCCAAACGGTAGGAGCGATAGACGAGCAGTACTTC.

In regard to this clonotype: One end of the junction does not line up with germline, which may come from a read error. The gene calls are TRBV19 and TRBJ2-7; D possibly corresponds to TRBD2 (6 bases). Germline loops: CDR1 LNHDA, CDR2 SQIVND (reference sequence). The CDR3 spans 14 residues. The CDR3 DNA reads TGCGCCTGTAACACAGGTGGAGGGATCCACGAGCAGTACTTC. Encoded protein: CACNTGGGIHEQYF.

V usage is TRBV10-1 and J usage is TRBJ2-1; D gene unclear. This CDR3 spans 16 amino acids. Germline V lookup: CDR1 WNHNN, CDR2 SYGVQD (reference sequence). Trimming stripped 3 bases from V and 0 bases from J, with 12 bases between. The CDR3 DNA follows: TGCGCCAGCAGTGATTTAGTCGCAAGCTCCTACAATGAGCAGTTCTTC. As protein: CASSDLVASSYNEQFF.

Note on this clonotype: An end of the junction differs from the germline gene, which may be a read error. The gene calls are TRBV15 and TRBJ1-2; a weak D match, TRBD1 (6 bases). Germline lookup yields CDR1 LNHNV and CDR2 YYDKDF (reference sequence). The length of the CDR3 is 14 residues. The CDR3 sequence: CAASSSGQNYGYTF. The CDR3, as DNA: TGTGCCGCCAGCAGCTCCGGACAGAACTATGGCTACACCTTC.

This clonotype was detected ten times or more. The V call is TRBV24-1, the J call TRBJ2-5, with D possibly TRBD2 on 6 matching bases. There are 14 residues in the CDR3. Trimming shortened V by 4 bases and J by 5 bases, and 13 bases separated the two germline ends. Germline V CDR1 and CDR2: KGHDR, SFDVKD. The CDR3 protein is CATSEAGGVETQYF. CDR3 DNA: TGTGCCACCAGTGAGGCCGGCGGGGTGGAGACCCAGTACTTC.

This chain links TRBV7-9 with TRBJ2-2; a possible D gene is TRBD2 (5 bases). CDR3 length: 12 amino acids. Trimming cost V 3 bases and J 10 bases, with 9 bases left between them. CDR1 is SEHNR, CDR2 FQNEAQ, per germline (reference sequence). The CDR3 is CASSLGSAELFF. In DNA form, the CDR3 reads TGTGCCAGCAGCTTGGGGAGCGCGGAGCTGTTTTTT.

This clonotype was seen only a few times. V usage is TRBV7-9 and J usage is TRBJ2-7; TRBD1 aligns across 7 bases. After removal of 3 bases from V and 2 bases from J, the junction contained 4 bases not matched to a gene. Per germline, CDR1 SEHNR and CDR2 FQNEAQ (reference sequence). The CDR3 loop spans 14 amino acids. CDR3 loop: CASSFGDRAYEQYF. The CDR3, as DNA: TGTGCCAGCAGCTTTGGCGACAGGGCCTACGAGCAGTACTTC.

The chain combines TRBV25-1 with TRBJ2-2; 7 nucleotides align to TRBD1. The trim removed 6 bases at V and 4 bases at J, leaving 2 bases unmatched. Germline V lookup: CDR1 MGHDK, CDR2 SYGVNS. The CDR3 length is 13 residues. The CDR3: CASRTGFTGELFF. The CDR3 DNA sequence: TGTGCCAGCAGGACAGGGTTCACCGGGGAGCTGTTTTTT.

The chain carries TRBV29-1 and TRBJ1-2; D remains unclear. Germline V lookup: CDR1 SQVTM, CDR2 ANQGSEA. The CDR3 is 11 residues long. Deletions cut 8 bases from V and 5 bases from J, with 12 bases between. CDR3 sequence (DNA): TGCAGCCCAAACCTGGGATATGGCTACACCTTC. Its translation: CSPNLGYGYTF.

This clonotype was observed at least ten times. V usage is TRBV15 and J usage is TRBJ1-5; 8 bases agree with TRBD1. V dropped 0 bases and J dropped 4; count of bases not matched to a gene: 2. The CDR3 is 15 residues long. Germline loops: CDR1 LNHNV, CDR2 YYDKDF (reference sequence). CDR3 DNA: TGTGCCACCAGCAGAGATGGGACAGGAAATCAGCCCCAGCATTTT. Translated: CATSRDGTGNQPQHF. The whole variable domain, remainder taken from reference TRBV15 and TRBJ1-5, is DAMVIQNPRYQVTQFGKPVTLSCSQTLNHNVMYWYQQKSSQAPKLLFHYYDKDFNNEADTPDNFQSRRPNTSFCFLDIRSPGLGDTAMYLCATSRDGTGNQPQHFGDGTRLSIL.

The rearrangement joins TRBV2 to TRBJ1-1, with D possibly matching TRBD1 (5 bases). From germline, CDR1 is SNHLY and CDR2 FYNNEI. The CDR3 is 12 amino acids. Trimming left V 8 bases short and J 1 base short, with 8 bases between. CDR3 bases: TGTGCCAGCGGTGGACAGAACACTGAAGCTTTCTTT. Translating gives CASGGQNTEAFF.

CDR3 sequence (DNA): TGTGCCAGCAGTGCCAGTAGGACTTCGGATTCACCCCTCCACTTT. Amino acid sequence: CASSASRTSDSPLHF. The chain is built from TRBV25-1 and TRBJ1-6; D call uncertain. Germline V gene sequence: CDR1 MGHDK, CDR2 SYGVNS. The CDR3 has 15 residues. Trimming removed 4 bases from V and 8 bases from J, with 15 bases in between.

The chain couples TRBV11-3 to TRBJ1-1, with TRBD1 matching 9 bases. The ends lost 5 bases at V and 6 bases at J; junction bases unmatched: 4. CDR1 and CDR2 (germline): SGHNT, YENEEA. The CDR3 sequence is 13 residues long. The CDR3 here is CASSLQGAPEAFF. The CDR3 bases are TGTGCCAGCAGCCTACAGGGGGCCCCTGAAGCTTTCTTT.

This clonotype has just a few counts. The V call is TRBV10-1, the J call TRBJ2-3; D gene uncertain. V gave up 3 bases and J gave up 4 bases, with 8 bases separating them. Germline V CDR1 and CDR2: WNHNN, SYGVQD (reference sequence). The CDR3 is 13 amino acids. CDR3 in DNA: TGCGCCAGCAGTGAAAGCCTAGCAGATACGCAGTATTTT. Translation: CASSESLADTQYF.